A single T cell receptor beta chain is shown here with its context. Its matching antigen is unknown. Libraries were made from TCR beta cDNA, and they carried unique molecular identifiers. A few hundred thousand cDNA molecules came from around 1 to 9.1 million T cells. One entry per CDR3 protein results from TCRdb running MiXCR on the PCR reads. The sample includes fewer than 550,000 distinct CDR3 sequences, around 31% of them seen just once. Germline CDR1 ENHRY, CDR2 SYGVKD. The CDR3 runs to 15 residues. The ends were cut back, 4 bases at V and 3 bases at J, with 13 bases in the middle. The data are from a study of post-analysis software for immune sequencing data. Study-level results: In patients, TRBV5-6, TRBV5-1 and TRBV20-1 belonged to roughly 5 TRBV segments found more frequently than in controls. For normalized Chao1 diversity, multiple sclerosis patients scored significantly lower than controls did.

This receptor was identified in a girl aged 2-17 years with multiple sclerosis. The chain carries TRBV10-3 and TRBJ2-4, with D perhaps given as TRBD1 or TRBD2 (5 bases each). Sequencing was done on a sample of blood. The CDR3 sequence: CAISGGAGSKNIQYF. Here the CDR3 DNA reads TGTGCCATCAGTGGAGGGGCTGGTAGCAAAAACATTCAGTACTTC.